Listed below are T cell receptor beta chains from one sample, sequenced in a study of cytomegalovirus exposure and HLA in healthy donors. TCRdb keeps only in-frame clones here, not all; method: immunoSEQ multiplex PCR. The sample has about 160,000 clones; around 77% are singletons. Sample: PBMCs. These receptors were taken from a woman under 40 in good health and CMV-seronegative. Both conserved end residues are part of each CDR3. D genes are given only for firm matches. Only part of the rows carry a size: once, few, many, or a class if the clone is expanded.

D gene: -
J gene: TRBJ1-6
clone size: -
V gene: TRBV6-4
CDR3 DNA: TGTGCCAGCAGCCCCGGGACTGAGAATTCACCCCTCCACTTT
CDR3 protein: CASSPGTENSPLHF

D gene: -
J gene: TRBJ2-7
clone size: -
V gene: TRBV11-2
CDR3 DNA: TGTGCCAGCAGCGCGACAGGCTACGAGCAGTACTTC
CDR3 protein: CASSATGYEQYF

D gene: -
J gene: TRBJ2-3
clone size: -
V gene: TRBV7-9
CDR3 DNA: TGTGCCAGCGGGGGCACCACTAGCGCCAGGACCGGCACAGATACGCAGTATTTT
CDR3 protein: CASGGTTSARTGTDTQYF

D gene: TRBD1
J gene: TRBJ1-2
clone size: -
V gene: TRBV7-2
CDR3 DNA: TGTGCCAGCAGCCGTACCCAGGGGGCGCACGGCTACACCTTC
CDR3 protein: CASSRTQGAHGYTF

D gene: -
J gene: TRBJ2-5
clone size: -
V gene: TRBV7-8
CDR3 DNA: TGTGCCAGCAGCTTCCCAGGGATGGAAGAGACCCAGTACTTC
CDR3 protein: CASSFPGMEETQYF

D gene: TRBD2
J gene: TRBJ2-1
clone size: -
V gene: TRBV30
CDR3 DNA: TGTGCCTGGAGTGTACGACTAGCGGGCTACAATGAGCAGTTCTTC
CDR3 protein: CAWSVRLAGYNEQFF

D gene: TRBD1
J gene: TRBJ2-5
clone size: -
V gene: TRBV5-1
CDR3 DNA: TGCGCCAGCAGCCTAGAAGGGGGCGTGTGGGAGACCCAGTACTTC
CDR3 protein: CASSLEGGVWETQYF

D gene: -
J gene: TRBJ2-7
clone size: -
V gene: TRBV6-6
CDR3 DNA: TGTGCCAGCACCCGCGGACTTTACGAGCAGTACTTC
CDR3 protein: CASTRGLYEQYF

D gene: -
J gene: TRBJ1-5
clone size: -
V gene: TRBV7-8
CDR3 DNA: TGTGCCAGCAGCTTAGGAAGGCTTTTCGGGACATCCAATCAGCCCCAGCATTTT
CDR3 protein: CASSLGRLFGTSNQPQHF

D gene: TRBD2
J gene: TRBJ2-3
clone size: -
V gene: TRBV15
CDR3 DNA: TGTGCCACGGATTCTAGCGGGGCTAGCACAGATACGCAGTATTTT
CDR3 protein: CATDSSGASTDTQYF

D gene: TRBD2
J gene: TRBJ2-1
clone size: few
V gene: TRBV19
CDR3 DNA: TGTGCCACAGGACTAGCGGGGCCCACTGAGCAGTTCTTC
CDR3 protein: CATGLAGPTEQFF

D gene: -
J gene: TRBJ2-7
clone size: few
V gene: TRBV19
CDR3 DNA: TGTGCCAGTAGTATAACCGGGGTTAGCGAGCAGTACTTC
CDR3 protein: CASSITGVSEQYF

D gene: TRBD2
J gene: TRBJ2-1
clone size: -
V gene: TRBV10-3
CDR3 DNA: TGTGCCATCAGTCCCGGGACTACCGGAAACAATGAGCAGTTCTTC
CDR3 protein: CAISPGTTGNNEQFF

D gene: TRBD2
J gene: TRBJ2-3
clone size: -
V gene: TRBV28
CDR3 DNA: TGTGCCAGCAGTCTCCCCAAGCGGGGGGGTGGAGATACGCAGTATTTT
CDR3 protein: CASSLPKRGGGDTQYF

D gene: TRBD1
J gene: TRBJ2-4
clone size: -
V gene: TRBV29-1
CDR3 DNA: TGCAGCGTAAAGACAGGGATAGACATTCAGTACTTC
CDR3 protein: CSVKTGIDIQYF

D gene: TRBD1
J gene: TRBJ1-4
clone size: few
V gene: TRBV2
CDR3 DNA: TGTGCCAGCAGCGCATCCGGGACAGGGGGTGATGCTAATGAAAAACTGTTTTTT
CDR3 protein: CASSASGTGGDANEKLFF

D gene: -
J gene: TRBJ2-7
clone size: -
V gene: TRBV5-4
CDR3 DNA: TGTGCCAGCAGCTTGGCATCGGACATGCTAACCTACGAGCAGTACTTC
CDR3 protein: CASSLASDMLTYEQYF

D gene: -
J gene: TRBJ2-1
clone size: -
V gene: TRBV9
CDR3 DNA: TGTGCCAGCAGCGTAGTGACTAGCAATGAGCAGTTCTTC
CDR3 protein: CASSVVTSNEQFF

D gene: TRBD1
J gene: TRBJ2-5
clone size: once
V gene: TRBV5-1
CDR3 DNA: TGCGCCAGCAGCTTGGCGACAGGGGTCGAGACCCAGTACTTC
CDR3 protein: CASSLATGVETQYF

D gene: -
J gene: TRBJ2-5
clone size: -
V gene: TRBV5-6
CDR3 DNA: TGTGCCAGCAGCTTGCCCGGCCAAGAGACCCAGTACTTC
CDR3 protein: CASSLPGQETQYF

D gene: TRBD1
J gene: TRBJ1-1
clone size: -
V gene: TRBV18
CDR3 DNA: TGTGCCAGCTCACCACGACAGGGTATATTGAACACTGAAGCTTTCTTT
CDR3 protein: CASSPRQGILNTEAFF

D gene: TRBD2
J gene: TRBJ2-5
clone size: -
V gene: TRBV19
CDR3 DNA: TGTGCCAGTAGAGATAGCGGGGCGTTCCAAGAGACCCAGTACTTC
CDR3 protein: CASRDSGAFQETQYF

D gene: -
J gene: TRBJ2-3
clone size: -
V gene: TRBV5-1
CDR3 DNA: TGCGCCAGCAGCTTGCTTGGGACAAACGAGCAGTATTTT
CDR3 protein: CASSLLGTNEQYF

D gene: -
J gene: TRBJ1-2
clone size: once
V gene: TRBV5-1
CDR3 DNA: TGCGCCAGCAGCTTGCAACGGGGGGCTCATGGCTACACCTTC
CDR3 protein: CASSLQRGAHGYTF

D gene: -
J gene: TRBJ1-2
clone size: once
V gene: TRBV11-2
CDR3 DNA: TGTGCCAGCAGCTTAGCCGGCCTGGGGGCGGGAGATGGCTACACCTTC
CDR3 protein: CASSLAGLGAGDGYTF

D gene: TRBD2
J gene: TRBJ2-1
clone size: -
V gene: TRBV2
CDR3 DNA: TGTGCCAGCAGTGACGGGGGGATCGGTGAGCAGTTCTTC
CDR3 protein: CASSDGGIGEQFF

D gene: TRBD1
J gene: TRBJ1-1
clone size: -
V gene: TRBV5-1
CDR3 DNA: TGCGCCAGCAGCCCTGGACAGGGAGGAGGCCGGAACACTGAAGCTTTCTTT
CDR3 protein: CASSPGQGGGRNTEAFF

D gene: -
J gene: TRBJ1-6
clone size: -
V gene: TRBV5-1
CDR3 DNA: TGCGCCAGCAGCTTTGGCCAAAATTCACCCCTCCACTTT
CDR3 protein: CASSFGQNSPLHF

D gene: -
J gene: TRBJ2-6
clone size: few
V gene: TRBV9
CDR3 DNA: TGTGCCAGCAGCGTAGGCAGCTCTGGGGCCAACGTCCTGACTTTC
CDR3 protein: CASSVGSSGANVLTF

D gene: TRBD2
J gene: TRBJ2-3
clone size: -
V gene: TRBV7-3
CDR3 DNA: TGTGCCAGCAGCTTAACGTTCCGAGCGGGGTTTACAGATACGCAGTATTTT
CDR3 protein: CASSLTFRAGFTDTQYF

D gene: -
J gene: TRBJ1-1
clone size: -
V gene: TRBV5-1
CDR3 DNA: TGCGCCAGCAGCTTTAGCCCCGGGGACACTGAAGCTTTCTTT
CDR3 protein: CASSFSPGDTEAFF

D gene: TRBD2
J gene: TRBJ2-1
clone size: -
V gene: TRBV11-2
CDR3 DNA: TGTGCCAGCAGCTTGCGTAGCGGGGGGGCAGATGAGCAGTTCTTC
CDR3 protein: CASSLRSGGADEQFF

D gene: TRBD1
J gene: TRBJ1-2
clone size: -
V gene: TRBV7-9
CDR3 DNA: TGTGCCAGCAGCTCCACGACAGGGGACTATGGCTACACCTTC
CDR3 protein: CASSSTTGDYGYTF

D gene: TRBD2
J gene: TRBJ2-3
clone size: -
V gene: TRBV5-4
CDR3 DNA: TGTGCCAGCAGCTATAGCGGGGGGGCCACAGATACGCAGTATTTT
CDR3 protein: CASSYSGGATDTQYF

D gene: -
J gene: TRBJ1-1
clone size: -
V gene: TRBV6-5
CDR3 DNA: TGTGCCAGCGGTCTCAGAGCGGCTATGGAAGCTTTCTTT
CDR3 protein: CASGLRAAMEAFF

D gene: TRBD1
J gene: TRBJ2-5
clone size: -
V gene: TRBV5-1
CDR3 DNA: TGCGCCAGCAGACAGGGACAGGGGGTAGGAGAGACCCAGTACTTC
CDR3 protein: CASRQGQGVGETQYF

D gene: -
J gene: TRBJ1-5
clone size: -
V gene: TRBV27
CDR3 DNA: TGTGCCAGCAGTATAGACAGCTACAATCAGCCCCAGCATTTT
CDR3 protein: CASSIDSYNQPQHF

D gene: -
J gene: TRBJ2-7
clone size: -
V gene: TRBV2
CDR3 DNA: TGTGCCAGCAGTGATCTCGGGGGGCGCGGGGAGCAGTACTTC
CDR3 protein: CASSDLGGRGEQYF

D gene: -
J gene: TRBJ1-1
clone size: -
V gene: TRBV9
CDR3 DNA: TGTGCCAGCAGCGTAGACCACGACTTGGTATACACTGAAGCTTTCTTT
CDR3 protein: CASSVDHDLVYTEAFF

D gene: -
J gene: TRBJ1-6
clone size: -
V gene: TRBV5-6
CDR3 DNA: TGTGCCAGCAGCTTGGCAGGAGGCCCTAACTCTGCCCTCCACTTT
CDR3 protein: CASSLAGGPNSALHF

D gene: TRBD2
J gene: TRBJ2-1
clone size: -
V gene: TRBV27
CDR3 DNA: TGTGCCAGCAGTCCCCTAGCGGGGGTTGATAATGAGCAGTTCTTC
CDR3 protein: CASSPLAGVDNEQFF

D gene: TRBD2
J gene: TRBJ2-5
clone size: -
V gene: TRBV6-1
CDR3 DNA: TGTGCCAGCAGTGAAGCGCGGGGGGGTAAACAAGAGACCCAGTACTTC
CDR3 protein: CASSEARGGKQETQYF

D gene: -
J gene: TRBJ1-2
clone size: -
V gene: TRBV7-2
CDR3 DNA: TGTGCCAGCAGCTTTTCGCGACAGACATCTAACTATGGCTACACCTTC
CDR3 protein: CASSFSRQTSNYGYTF

D gene: -
J gene: TRBJ1-1
clone size: -
V gene: TRBV5-1
CDR3 DNA: TGCGCCAGCAGTTCCGGGATGGCGAACACTGAAGCTTTCTTT
CDR3 protein: CASSSGMANTEAFF

D gene: -
J gene: TRBJ2-5
clone size: -
V gene: TRBV19
CDR3 DNA: TGTGCCAGTAGTATTGGTGCACTGGCTAGCATAGAGACCCAGTACTTC
CDR3 protein: CASSIGALASIETQYF

D gene: TRBD2
J gene: TRBJ2-3
clone size: -
V gene: TRBV4-2
CDR3 DNA: TGTGCCAGCAGCCAAGAAGCCGGGGGGGGTACGCAGTATTTT
CDR3 protein: CASSQEAGGGTQYF

D gene: TRBD1
J gene: TRBJ1-2
clone size: -
V gene: TRBV6-1
CDR3 DNA: TGTGCCAGCAGTTGGGGACAGGGCCTTGGCTACACCTTC
CDR3 protein: CASSWGQGLGYTF

D gene: TRBD2
J gene: TRBJ2-3
clone size: -
V gene: TRBV7-9
CDR3 DNA: TGTGCCAGCAGCCCCAGCGGGATCACAGATACGCAGTATTTT
CDR3 protein: CASSPSGITDTQYF

D gene: -
J gene: TRBJ1-4
clone size: -
V gene: TRBV5-1
CDR3 DNA: TGCGCCAGCAGATCAGGGGCCGCGGGTGAAAAACTGTTTTTT
CDR3 protein: CASRSGAAGEKLFF

D gene: TRBD1
J gene: TRBJ2-2
clone size: -
V gene: TRBV29-1
CDR3 DNA: TGCAGCGCCCTACAGGGGGCAGTAGGAACCGGGGAGCTGTTTTTT
CDR3 protein: CSALQGAVGTGELFF

D gene: TRBD2
J gene: TRBJ2-3
clone size: few
V gene: TRBV2
CDR3 DNA: TGTGCCAGCAGTCACCCTAGCGGGGGGGTCCCCACAGATACGCAGTATTTT
CDR3 protein: CASSHPSGGVPTDTQYF

D gene: -
J gene: TRBJ2-3
clone size: -
V gene: TRBV19
CDR3 DNA: TGTGCCAGTAGTACTTTCGGCACAGATACGCAGTATTTT
CDR3 protein: CASSTFGTDTQYF

D gene: -
J gene: TRBJ1-5
clone size: -
V gene: TRBV30
CDR3 DNA: TGTGCCTGGAGTTTAAGGGGGATTAGCAATCAGCCCCAGCATTTT
CDR3 protein: CAWSLRGISNQPQHF

D gene: TRBD1
J gene: TRBJ1-2
clone size: -
V gene: TRBV4-1
CDR3 DNA: TGCGCCAGCAGCCAAGATAACAGGGGGACTAATGGCTACACCTTC
CDR3 protein: CASSQDNRGTNGYTF